The TCR beta chain under discussion was sequenced for a study of tumor-infiltrating lymphocytes in oesophageal squamous cell carcinoma. As regards this clonotype: An end of the junction does not agree with germline; a read error may underlie this.

The CDR3 consists of 13 residues. Per the germline V gene, CDR1 is SGHNT and CDR2 is YENEEA. MiXCR, run by TCRdb on the PCR reads, gives a single entry per CDR3 protein. The sample lists just under 20,000 distinct CDR3 sequences, roughly two fifths occurring once. The origin of this receptor is a male donor with esophageal squamous cell carcinoma. Sequenced material: esophageal tumor tissue. This sequence joins TRBV11-3 and TRBJ2-3, with D possibly being TRBD1 or TRBD2 (5 bases each). The CDR3 region is CASSLAGTGELYF. The CDR3 DNA follows: TGTGCCAGCAGCTTAGCCGGGACCGGGGAGCTGTACTTC.